Shown below are 9 T cell receptor beta chains from a single sample sequenced in a study of control samples from healthy donors and cancer patients. The data were produced by immunoSEQ multiplex PCR, yet TCRdb's version contains in-frame clones alone and is incomplete. The sample lists 150,000 or so clones; more than 90% were seen once. Sequenced sample: blood. These receptors all come from a man younger than 35 in good health.

This rearrangement joins TRBV6-1 to TRBJ1-1, with TRBD1 matching over 7 bases. This CDR3 has 13 amino acids. After removal of 3 bases from V and 6 bases from J, the junction contained 4 bases not matched to a gene. CDR1 is MNHNS, CDR2 SASEGT, per germline. The CDR3 DNA is TGTGCCAGCAGTGAGAGACAGGGATCTGAAGCTTTCTTT. It specifies CASSERQGSEAFF.

This clone was seen a few times. The gene calls are TRBV7-9 and TRBJ1-4, with D possibly being TRBD1 (5 bases). Germline CDR1 reads SEHNR; CDR2 reads FQNEAQ (reference sequence). This CDR3 region has 15 residues. Trimming removed 5 bases at V and 8 bases at J, with 18 bases between. This chain's CDR3 is CASSQGSGPGEKLFF. CDR3 nucleotides: TGTGCCAGCAGCCAAGGGTCGGGGCCCGGAGAAAAACTGTTTTTT.

This chain links TRBV7-9 with TRBJ2-7; D may be TRBD2 (6 bases). Germline-derived CDR1 and CDR2 are SEHNR and FQNEAQ (reference sequence). Trimming took off 5 bases at V and 6 bases at J, with 17 bases between the two ends. This CDR3 has 14 residues. The CDR3 sequence is CASSPLGLPVEQYF. The DNA for the CDR3 is TGTGCCAGCAGCCCTTTGGGACTCCCGGTCGAGCAGTACTTC.

The chain carries TRBV27 and TRBJ1-5; D remains unclear. Trimming pared 0 bases from V and 0 bases from J, leaving 9 bases between. The CDR3 is 16 amino acids. The germline CDR1 and CDR2 sequences are MNHEY and SMNVEV (reference sequence). The CDR3 is CASSLSGWDSNQPQHF. The CDR3 DNA reads as TGTGCCAGCAGTTTATCGGGCTGGGATAGCAATCAGCCCCAGCATTTT.

In regard to this clone: The junction differs from germline at one of its ends, possibly a read error. The chain is built from TRBV7-2 and TRBJ1-1; 12 nucleotides line up with TRBD1. The germline V gene has CDR1 SGHTA and CDR2 FQGNSA. The CDR3 length is 16 residues. CDR3 DNA sequence: TGTGCCAGCAGCAAAAGGGGACAGGGGGCGAACGCTGAAGCTTTCTTT. It specifies CASSKRGQGANAEAFF.

The chain combines TRBV7-9 with TRBJ1-4; a possible D gene is TRBD1 (5 bases). This CDR3 is 14 amino acids long. V was clipped by 5 bases and J by 8 bases, with 15 bases between them. Germline V lookup: CDR1 SEHNR, CDR2 FQNEAQ (reference sequence). The DNA of the CDR3 is TGTGCCAGCAGCCCTTACGGGGGTGGGGAAAAACTGTTTTTT. It encodes CASSPYGGGEKLFF.

Concerning this clone: Other DNA sequences in the sample encode the same CDR3. The chain employs TRBV19 and TRBJ1-2; no clear D. V dropped 6 bases and J dropped 2 bases, with 25 bases sitting between them. This CDR3 is 18 amino acids long. The germline gives CDR1 LNHDA, CDR2 SQIVND (reference sequence). The CDR3 is CASSPGVVSRLSNYGYTF. The CDR3, as DNA: TGTGCCAGTAGCCCCGGCGTGGTCTCGAGACTATCGAACTATGGCTACACCTTC.

The chain combines TRBV7-6 with TRBJ1-1; possible D gene TRBD1, 5 bases. Germline CDR1 reads SGHVS; CDR2 reads FNYEAQ. The V end was cut by 1 base, the J end by 3 bases, with 12 bases between. The CDR3 loop spans 15 amino acids. This chain's CDR3 is CASSLVLGVHTEAFF. The CDR3 DNA is TGTGCCAGCAGCTTAGTTTTGGGGGTCCACACTGAAGCTTTCTTT.

This clone has only one observation. J is TRBJ1-1 and V is TRBV5-6, with 8 bases fitting TRBD1. The length of the CDR3 is 13 residues. Per germline, CDR1 SGHDT and CDR2 YYEEEE. Germline trimming cut 3 bases from V and 8 bases from J; bases unmatched to any gene: 6. The CDR3 DNA is TGTGCCAGCAGCTCCACCGGGACAGGAGAAGCTTTCTTT. Its translation: CASSSTGTGEAFF.